This T cell receptor beta chain was captured by sequencing in a study of blood T cell repertoires in COVID-19 (dated by TCRdb to about 2020). Looking at the study overall: Collaborator samples came from the United States, Italy and Spain and covered acute and convalescent phases of COVID-19. The prospective study material was composed of cDNA or gDNA derived from T cells, B-cell-depleted T cells, or PBMCs. Subjects who had been exposed to COVID-19, were actively infected with it, or had recovered from it provided the deeply sampled blood TCRbeta repertoires that made up the dataset. The repertoires were released in a freely available public database meant as a resource for research on the immune response to SARS-CoV-2. Samples came from the ongoing ImmuneRACE study (first 160 participants) plus 1,254 subjects from 6 global collaborators. Nearly every sample came with metadata listing a de-identified subject ID, COVID-19 status, age in years and sex. Where HLA class I and class II types were available, the types were taken from metadata supplied by the sample provider, not from assay-based typing. Study-wide conclusions, independent of this receptor: Clinical and demographic metadata were provided uncurated, with the amount varying by source and participant.

Note on this clone: Its binding antigen is unknown. No much larger clone exists at a distance of one base, and base qualities are not known.

A second Seattle source provided samples from volunteer blood donors who had recovered from COVID-19. Collaborating institutions collected whole blood in K2EDTA tubes following their own protocols. For TCRbeta analysis, collaborators shipped samples as frozen whole blood, isolated PBMCs, or DNA extracted from either of those sample types. The immunoSEQ Assay, a bias-controlled multiplex PCR, was used to amplify TCRbeta CDR3 regions from genomic DNA. As for the original processing: Within the assay, amplification of reference gene primers was used to estimate how many nucleated cells each sample contained. To quantify the absolute abundance of each unique TCRbeta CDR3 rearrangement, sequence reads were collapsed and filtered. For each sample, productive Simpson clonality was calculated by taking the square root of Simpson's diversity index across productive rearrangements. The source is immuneACCESS, and TCRdb retained only in-frame sequences with V and J called. Part of the clones is not carried over; for the studies checked, unresolved V genes explain less than half of this, and the remainder is unexplained. V, J and clone size are taken as reported in that table, and D and trimming were inferred from the DNA itself. This sample is represented by about 180,000 clones; 80% to 90% of them were singletons. The ten largest clones represent 1.5% to 2% of the sample.

V has 8 bases trimmed and J has 4 bases trimmed; junction bases matching no gene number 12. Measured from the cysteine to the phenylalanine, the CDR3 is 16 residues long. The sequence is cut down to CDR3 DNA, 48 bases in frame from base 1. The germline V gene (reference sequence) provides CDR1 MNHEY and CDR2 SMNVEV. The chain is encoded by TRBV27 joined to TRBJ2-1; 9 nucleotides in the junction match TRBD2. This clonotype was sampled from a man younger than 35 who had recovered from COVID-19. Sequenced input: peripheral blood. The bases read TGTGCCAGCGGCTCGTCGGGACTAGCCGCTTACAATGAGCAGTTCTTC. Its protein product is CASGSSGLAAYNEQFF.